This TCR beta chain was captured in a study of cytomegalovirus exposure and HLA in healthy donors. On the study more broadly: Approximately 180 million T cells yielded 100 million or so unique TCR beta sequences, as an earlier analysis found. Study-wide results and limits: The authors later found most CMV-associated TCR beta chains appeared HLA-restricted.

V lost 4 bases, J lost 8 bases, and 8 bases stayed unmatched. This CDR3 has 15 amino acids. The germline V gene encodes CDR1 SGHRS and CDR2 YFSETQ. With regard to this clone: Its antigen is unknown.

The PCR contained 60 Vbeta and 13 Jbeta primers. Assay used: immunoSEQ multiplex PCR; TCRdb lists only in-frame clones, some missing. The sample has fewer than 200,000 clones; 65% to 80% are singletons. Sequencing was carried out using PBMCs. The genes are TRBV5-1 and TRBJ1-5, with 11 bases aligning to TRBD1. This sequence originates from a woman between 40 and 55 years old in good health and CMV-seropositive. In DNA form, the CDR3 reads TGCGCCAGCAGCCCGGGACAGGGGGGGAATAAGCCCCAGCATTTT. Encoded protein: CASSPGQGGNKPQHF.